The 4 T cell receptor beta chains reported below all come from one sample, sequenced in a study of cytomegalovirus exposure and HLA in healthy donors. PCR involved 60 Vbeta and 13 Jbeta primers. TCRdb's copy holds only in-frame clones and misses some; the assay was immunoSEQ multiplex PCR. The sample lists fewer than 120,000 clones, approximately 79% seen once, with around 5.9% in the top ten. Sequencing input: PBMCs. The receptors were sampled from a man aged 25 to 45 in good health and CMV-seropositive.

This chain links TRBV21-1 with TRBJ1-1. TRBV21-1 is an annotated pseudogene. CDR3 length equals 12 residues. CDR3 nucleotide sequence: TGTGCCAGCTACAAGGGGAGGACTGAAGCTTTCTTT. Translation: CASYKGRTEAFF.

V and J are TRBV30 and TRBJ1-5; 9 positions match TRBD1. The V gene's germline CDR1 is GTSNPN and CDR2 SVGIG (reference sequence). The CDR3 extends over 15 amino acids. With 1 base clipped from V and 4 bases from J, the junction kept 5 bases outside the gene matches. This chain's CDR3 is CAWSALTGGNQPQHF. The CDR3 DNA follows: TGTGCCTGGAGTGCATTGACAGGGGGTAATCAGCCCCAGCATTTT.

The gene calls are TRBV11-3 and TRBJ1-2, with 9 bases aligning to TRBD1. The ends lost 5 bases at V and 2 bases at J; junction bases unmatched: 3. CDR3 length: 14 residues. The germline CDR1 and CDR2 sequences are SGHNT and YENEEA. CDR3 in amino acids: CASSKTGGNYGYTF. CDR3 DNA sequence: TGTGCCAGCAGCAAGACAGGGGGGAACTATGGCTACACCTTC.

This clone was observed once. Written as DNA, the CDR3 is TGTGCCAGCAGCCCCGGGGGAACTAACACCGGGGAGCTGTTTTTT. It yields the protein CASSPGGTNTGELFF. This sequence joins TRBV5-4 and TRBJ2-2; a possible D gene is TRBD2 (6 bases). The ends were cut back, 4 bases at V and 2 bases at J, with 12 bases in the middle. CDR3 size: 15 residues. CDR1 SGHNT and CDR2 YYREEE come from the germline V gene (reference sequence).